This is a list of T cell receptor beta chains from one sample in a study of blood T cell repertoires in COVID-19. Profiled with immunoSEQ multiplex PCR; TCRdb holds only in-frame clones, not every one. The sample carries nearly 90,000 clones, 70% to 90% recorded once. The source material was peripheral blood. The receptors were sampled from a man between 60 and 75 years old with acute or convalescent COVID-19. Both conserved end residues are part of each CDR3. The D gene is left open where the match is weak. Some rows have no size entry. The others give once, few or many, or a class for an expanded clone.

>TRBJ2-1|TRBV7-3|TRBD1|-|13
CASSLGTAGEQFF
TGTGCCAGCAGCTTAGGGACAGCAGGTGAGCAGTTCTTC
>TRBJ1-4|TRBV2|TRBD1|-|15
CASSGDSLTNEKLFF
TGTGCCAGCAGTGGGGACAGCTTAACTAATGAAAAACTGTTTTTT
>TRBJ1-4|TRBV6-5|-|-|13
CASSRTVGEKLFF
TGTGCCAGCAGCCGGACAGTAGGGGAAAAACTGTTTTTT
>TRBJ2-7|TRBV28|-|-|11
CASQGPYEQYF
TGTGCCAGCCAGGGGCCCTACGAGCAGTACTTC
>TRBJ2-1|TRBV11-3|-|-|15
CASSTTPSQGLEQFF
TGTGCCAGCAGTACAACCCCGTCACAGGGCCTTGAGCAGTTCTTC
>TRBJ1-5|TRBV7-8|TRBD1|-|15
CASSSGQGVNQPQHF
TGTGCCAGCAGCTCAGGACAGGGTGTAAATCAGCCCCAGCATTTT
>TRBJ2-2|TRBV25-1|-|-|14
CASMANTNTGELFF
TGTGCCAGCATGGCCAATACGAACACCGGGGAGCTGTTTTTT
>TRBJ1-5|TRBV10-2|-|few|14
CASSESAVNQPQHF
TGCGCCAGCAGTGAGTCGGCAGTAAATCAGCCCCAGCATTTT
>TRBJ2-1|TRBV6-5|TRBD2|-|14
CASRVAGGYDEQFF
TGTGCCAGCAGAGTAGCGGGAGGGTACGATGAGCAGTTCTTC
>TRBJ1-6|TRBV25-1|-|-|15
CASSDPLLYNSPLHF
TGTGCCAGCAGTGACCCCCTCCTTTATAATTCACCCCTCCACTTT
>TRBJ1-3|TRBV6-1|-|-|18
CASSEGALGGGSGNTIYF
TGTGCCAGCAGTGAAGGAGCATTGGGGGGGGGCTCTGGAAACACCATATATTTT
>TRBJ2-6|TRBV19|-|-|16
CASRRGSSVGANVLTF
TGTGCCAGTAGACGGGGGAGCTCGGTCGGGGCCAACGTCCTGACTTTC
>TRBJ1-1|TRBV9|TRBD1|-|15
CASSVDEGASTEAFF
TGTGCCAGCAGCGTAGATGAGGGGGCCAGCACTGAAGCTTTCTTT
>TRBJ1-5|TRBV5-1|-|-|12
CARGGSNQPQHF
TGCGCCAGGGGAGGGAGCAATCAGCCCCAGCATTTT
>TRBJ2-1|TRBV10-1|-|-|12
CASSDRLHEQFF
TGCGCCAGCAGTGACAGACTCCATGAGCAGTTCTTC
>TRBJ1-1|TRBV6-5|-|-|14
CASRDSLGGTEAFF
TGTGCCAGCAGGGACTCCTTGGGCGGCACTGAAGCTTTCTTT
>TRBJ2-7|TRBV5-6|TRBD1|-|17
CASSLGNRDRDFHEQYF
TGTGCCAGCAGCTTGGGTAATCGGGACAGGGACTTCCACGAGCAGTACTTC
>TRBJ2-1|TRBV6-5|-|once|15
CASSYLGSGDNEQFF
TGTGCCAGCAGTTACTTGGGTAGCGGAGACAATGAGCAGTTCTTC